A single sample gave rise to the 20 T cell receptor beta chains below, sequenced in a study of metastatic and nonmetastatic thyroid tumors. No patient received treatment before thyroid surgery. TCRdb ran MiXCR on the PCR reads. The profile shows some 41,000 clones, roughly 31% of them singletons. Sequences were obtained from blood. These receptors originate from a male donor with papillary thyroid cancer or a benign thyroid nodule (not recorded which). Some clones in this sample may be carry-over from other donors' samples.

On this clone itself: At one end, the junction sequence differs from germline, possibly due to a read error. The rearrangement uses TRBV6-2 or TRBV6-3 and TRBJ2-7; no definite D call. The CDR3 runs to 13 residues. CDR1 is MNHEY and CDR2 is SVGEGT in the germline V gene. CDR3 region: CDSSLQLNHEQYF. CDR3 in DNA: TGTGACAGCAGTTTACAGTTGAACCACGAGCAGTACTTC.

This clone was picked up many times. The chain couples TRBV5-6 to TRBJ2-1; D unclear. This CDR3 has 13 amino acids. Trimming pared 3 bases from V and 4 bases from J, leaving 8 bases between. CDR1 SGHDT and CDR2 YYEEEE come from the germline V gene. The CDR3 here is CASSSGGYNEQFF. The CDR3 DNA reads TGTGCCAGCAGCTCTGGCGGATACAATGAGCAGTTCTTC.

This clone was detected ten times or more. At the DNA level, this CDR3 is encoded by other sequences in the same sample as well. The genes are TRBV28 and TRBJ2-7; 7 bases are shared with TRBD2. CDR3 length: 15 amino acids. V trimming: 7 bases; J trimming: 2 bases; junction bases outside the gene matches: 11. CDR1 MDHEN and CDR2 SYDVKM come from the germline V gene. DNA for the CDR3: TGTGCCAGCACCCTGGGGCTGGCGGGAGCCTACGAGCAGTACTTC. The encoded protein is CASTLGLAGAYEQYF.

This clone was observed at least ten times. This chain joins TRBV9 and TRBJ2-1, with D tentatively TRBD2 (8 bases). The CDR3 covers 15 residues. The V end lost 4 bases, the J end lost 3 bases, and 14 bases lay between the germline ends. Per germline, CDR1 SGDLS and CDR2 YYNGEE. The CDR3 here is CASSLGGDSYNEQFF. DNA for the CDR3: TGTGCCAGCAGCCTCGGGGGGGACAGCTACAATGAGCAGTTCTTC.

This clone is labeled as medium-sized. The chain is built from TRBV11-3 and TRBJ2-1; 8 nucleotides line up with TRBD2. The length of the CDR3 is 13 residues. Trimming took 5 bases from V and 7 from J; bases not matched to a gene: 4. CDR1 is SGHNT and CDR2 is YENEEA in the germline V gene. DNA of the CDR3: TGTGCCAGCAGCCTTCGCGGGAGGAATGAGCAGTTCTTC. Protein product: CASSLRGRNEQFF.

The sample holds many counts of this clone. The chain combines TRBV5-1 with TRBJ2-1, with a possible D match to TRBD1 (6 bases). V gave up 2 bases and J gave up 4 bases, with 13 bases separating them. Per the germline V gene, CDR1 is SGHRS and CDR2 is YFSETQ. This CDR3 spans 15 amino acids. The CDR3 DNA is TGCGCCAGCAGCTTTGGGACAATAGATTACAATGAGCAGTTCTTC. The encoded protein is CASSFGTIDYNEQFF.

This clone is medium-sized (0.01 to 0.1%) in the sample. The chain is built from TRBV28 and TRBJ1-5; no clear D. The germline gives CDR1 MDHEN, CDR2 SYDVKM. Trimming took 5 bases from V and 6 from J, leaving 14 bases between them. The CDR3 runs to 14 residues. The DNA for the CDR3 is TGTGCCAGCAGTATCCCGCCATCTCGTCAGCCCCAGCATTTT. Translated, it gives CASSIPPSRQPQHF.

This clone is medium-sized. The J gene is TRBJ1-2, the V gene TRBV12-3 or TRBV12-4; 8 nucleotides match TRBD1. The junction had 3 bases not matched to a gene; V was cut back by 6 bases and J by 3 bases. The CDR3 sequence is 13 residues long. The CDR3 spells CASSRDRYYGYTF. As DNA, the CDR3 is TGTGCCAGCAGCCGGGACAGGTACTATGGCTACACCTTC.

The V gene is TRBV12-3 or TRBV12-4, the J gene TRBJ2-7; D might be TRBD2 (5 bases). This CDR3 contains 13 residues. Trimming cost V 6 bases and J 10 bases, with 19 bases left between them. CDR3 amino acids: CASRDSGCIDQYF. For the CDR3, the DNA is TGTGCCAGCAGGGACTCGGGGTGTATCGATCAGTACTTC.

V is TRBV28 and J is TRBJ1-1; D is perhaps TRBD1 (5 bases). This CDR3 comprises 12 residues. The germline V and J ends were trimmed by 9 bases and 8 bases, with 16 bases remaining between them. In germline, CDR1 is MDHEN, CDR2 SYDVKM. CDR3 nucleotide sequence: TGTGCCAGAAGATTCGGGGGGTTCGAAGCTTTCTTT. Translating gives CARRFGGFEAFF.

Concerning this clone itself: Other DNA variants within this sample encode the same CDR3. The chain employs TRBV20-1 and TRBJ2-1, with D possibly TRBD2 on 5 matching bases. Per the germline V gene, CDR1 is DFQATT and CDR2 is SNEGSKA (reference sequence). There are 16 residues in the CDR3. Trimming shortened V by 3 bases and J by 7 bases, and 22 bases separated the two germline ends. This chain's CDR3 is CSASGGAGRAGNEQFF. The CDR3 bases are TGCAGTGCTAGTGGTGGTGCTGGCCGGGCGGGTAATGAGCAGTTCTTC.

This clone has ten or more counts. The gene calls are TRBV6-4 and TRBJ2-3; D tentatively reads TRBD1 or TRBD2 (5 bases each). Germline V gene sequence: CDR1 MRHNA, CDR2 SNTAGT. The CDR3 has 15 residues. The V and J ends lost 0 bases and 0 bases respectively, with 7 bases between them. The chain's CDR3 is CASSDSGESTDTQYF. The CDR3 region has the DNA TGTGCCAGCAGTGACTCGGGGGAAAGCACAGATACGCAGTATTTT.

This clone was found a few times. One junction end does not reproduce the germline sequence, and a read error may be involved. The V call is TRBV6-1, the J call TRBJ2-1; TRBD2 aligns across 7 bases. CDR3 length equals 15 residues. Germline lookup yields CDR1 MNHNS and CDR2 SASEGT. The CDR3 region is CASSNLAAGPYEHFF. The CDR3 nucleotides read TGTGCCAGCAGTAATCTAGCGGCAGGGCCCTATGAGCATTTCTTC.

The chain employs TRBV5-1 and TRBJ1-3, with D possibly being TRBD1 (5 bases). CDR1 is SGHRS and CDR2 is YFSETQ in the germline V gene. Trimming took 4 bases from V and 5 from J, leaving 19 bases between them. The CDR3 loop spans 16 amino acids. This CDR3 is CASSPGVAGRRNTIYF. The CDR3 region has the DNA TGCGCCAGCAGCCCTGGGGTCGCGGGACGCCGAAACACCATATATTTT.

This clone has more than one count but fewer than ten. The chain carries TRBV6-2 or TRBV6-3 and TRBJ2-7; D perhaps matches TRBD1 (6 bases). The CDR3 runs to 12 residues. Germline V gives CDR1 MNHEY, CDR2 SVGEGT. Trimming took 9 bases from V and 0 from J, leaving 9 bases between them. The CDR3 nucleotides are TGTGCCAGTGGGGGCGTCTCCTACGAGCAGTACTTC. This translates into CASGGVSYEQYF.

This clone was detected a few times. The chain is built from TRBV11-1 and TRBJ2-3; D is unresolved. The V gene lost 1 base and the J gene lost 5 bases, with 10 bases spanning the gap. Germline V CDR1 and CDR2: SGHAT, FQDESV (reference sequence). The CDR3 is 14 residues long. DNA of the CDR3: TGTGCCAGCAGCTTAGAGGTCGCGATAGATACGCAGTATTTT. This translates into CASSLEVAIDTQYF. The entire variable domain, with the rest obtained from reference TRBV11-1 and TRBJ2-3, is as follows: EAEVAQSPRYKITEKSQAVAFWCDPISGHATLYWYRQILGQGPELLVQFQDESVVDDSQLPKDRFSAERLKGVDSTLKIQPAELGDSAMYLCASSLEVAIDTQYFGPGTRLTVL.

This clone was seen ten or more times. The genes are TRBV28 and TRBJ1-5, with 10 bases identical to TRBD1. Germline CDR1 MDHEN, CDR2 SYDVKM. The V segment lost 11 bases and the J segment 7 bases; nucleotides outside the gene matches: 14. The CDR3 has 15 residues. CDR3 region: CAGGQGYGDGQPQHF. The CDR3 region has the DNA TGTGCCGGGGGACAGGGGTATGGTGATGGACAGCCCCAGCATTTT.

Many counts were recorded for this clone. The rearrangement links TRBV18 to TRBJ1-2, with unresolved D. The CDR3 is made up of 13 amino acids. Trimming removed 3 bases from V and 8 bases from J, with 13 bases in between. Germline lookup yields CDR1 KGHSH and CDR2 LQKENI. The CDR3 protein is CASSPMDGTGYTF. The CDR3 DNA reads TGTGCCAGCTCACCCATGGACGGCACGGGCTACACCTTC. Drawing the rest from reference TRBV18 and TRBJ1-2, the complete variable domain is NAGVMQNPRHLVRRRGQEARLRCSPMKGHSHVYWYRQLPEEGLKFMVYLQKENIIDESGMPKERFSAEFPKEGPSILRIQQVVRGDSAAYFCASSPMDGTGYTFGSGTRLTVV.

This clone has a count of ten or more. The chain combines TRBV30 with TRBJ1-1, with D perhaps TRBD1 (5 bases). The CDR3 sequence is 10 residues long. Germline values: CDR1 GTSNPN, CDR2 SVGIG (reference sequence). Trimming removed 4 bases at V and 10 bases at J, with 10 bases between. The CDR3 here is CAWKTGRAFF. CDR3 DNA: TGTGCCTGGAAAACAGGACGAGCTTTCTTT.

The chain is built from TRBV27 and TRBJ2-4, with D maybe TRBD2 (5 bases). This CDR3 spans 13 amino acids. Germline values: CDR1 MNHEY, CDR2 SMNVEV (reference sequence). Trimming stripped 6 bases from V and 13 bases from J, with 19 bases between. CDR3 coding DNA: TGTGCCAGCAGACGTCCTAGCACAGATACGCAGTACTTC. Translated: CASRRPSTDTQYF.